Given below is one T cell receptor (beta chain) in context. The germline V gene encodes CDR1 SGHVS and CDR2 FQNEAQ. This CDR3 contains 13 residues. The ends were cut back, 5 bases at V and 4 bases at J, with 11 bases in the middle. The record originates from a study of T-cell memory formation after mild COVID-19. Study overall: There were largely donor-specific TCR clusters.

Using constant-segment primers, 5'RACE produced TCR alpha and TCR beta cDNA libraries carrying sample barcodes and UMIs. Each CDR3 protein gets one entry after TCRdb re-called the 5' RACE reads with MiXCR. The sample lists over 10,000 distinct CDR3 sequences; about 16% were seen once. The receptor was isolated from a man in his late teens or twenties who had mild COVID-19 (a few samples of this study predate the infection). Cell type and time point are not known. V and J are TRBV7-8 and TRBJ1-2; D remains ambiguous. The sequenced material came from PBMCs or a T cell subset sorted from them (not recorded which). CDR3 loop: CASSTRGVYGYTF. CDR3 nucleotides: TGTGCCAGCAGCACTCGCGGGGTCTATGGCTACACCTTC.